The 16 T cell receptor beta chains in this list originate from one sample, sequenced in a study of blood T cell repertoires in COVID-19. Clones were read by immunoSEQ multiplex PCR, and TCRdb kept only the in-frame ones, dropping some. The sample carries some 160,000 clones, roughly nine tenths recorded once. Sequences were obtained from peripheral blood. These receptor sequences come from a woman in her seventies with acute or convalescent COVID-19.

Points on this clone: Distinct nucleotide sequences in the sample also encode this CDR3. The rearrangement joins TRBV19 to TRBJ2-7, with 9 nucleotides matching TRBD1. The CDR3 length is 12 residues. V lost 4 bases, J lost 6 bases, and 1 base stayed unmatched. Germline V gene sequence: CDR1 LNHDA, CDR2 SQIVND (reference sequence). This chain's CDR3 is CASSTTGGEQYF. CDR3 sequence (DNA): TGTGCCAGTAGTACGACAGGGGGCGAGCAGTACTTC.

This chain links TRBV30 with TRBJ1-1; TRBD1 matches 7 bases. J was trimmed by 0 bases and V by 7 bases; bases with no gene match: 5. CDR1 GTSNPN and CDR2 SVGIG come from the germline V gene (reference sequence). The CDR3 length is 13 residues. CDR3 sequence reads: CALEGAVNTEAFF. The CDR3 DNA is TGTGCCTTGGAGGGGGCAGTGAACACTGAAGCTTTCTTT.

This clone was seen only a few times. V and J are TRBV6-2 or TRBV6-3 and TRBJ1-2; 7 bases are a match to TRBD1. CDR1 is MNHEY, CDR2 SVGEGT, per germline. The length of the CDR3 is 14 residues. J gave up 5 bases and V 4 bases, and 7 bases lay outside the gene matches. CDR3 amino acids: CASSSQGEKYGYTF. CDR3 DNA sequence: TGTGCCAGCAGTTCGCAGGGGGAAAAGTATGGCTACACCTTC.

This chain joins TRBV6-2 or TRBV6-3 and TRBJ1-4, with D unresolved. The CDR3 loop spans 14 amino acids. The V and J ends lost 2 bases and 3 bases respectively, with 7 bases between them. CDR1 and CDR2 (germline): MNHEY, SVGEGT. The CDR3 sequence: CASSYRGPNEKLFF. The CDR3 region has the DNA TGTGCCAGCAGTTACAGAGGGCCTAATGAAAAACTGTTTTTT.

This chain links TRBV4-1 with TRBJ1-6; 9 bases agree with TRBD1. Germline CDR1 reads MGHRA; CDR2 reads YSYEKL. The V segment lost 2 bases and the J segment 8 bases; nucleotides outside the gene matches: 10. CDR3 size: 17 residues. As DNA, the CDR3 is TGCGCCAGCAGCCAAAAGGGAGGGACAGGGATGTATTCACCCCTCCACTTT. Translated: CASSQKGGTGMYSPLHF.

The rearrangement links TRBV7-2 to TRBJ1-2; 7 nucleotides agree with TRBD1. The ends lost 4 bases at V and 2 bases at J; junction bases unmatched: 4. Germline-derived CDR1 and CDR2 are SGHTA and FQGNSA. This CDR3 contains 14 residues. The CDR3 loop reads CASSSKTGNYGYTF. As DNA, the CDR3 is TGTGCCAGCAGCTCTAAGACAGGGAACTATGGCTACACCTTC.

The rearrangement joins TRBV9 to TRBJ2-5; TRBD1 is a possible D gene (6 bases). V was trimmed by 0 bases and J by 5 bases, leaving 11 bases between them. CDR3 length equals 14 residues. CDR1 is SGDLS, CDR2 YYNGEE, per germline. For the CDR3, the DNA is TGTGCCAGCAGCGTAGAGGGGCAGGGGGAGACCCAGTACTTC. This encodes CASSVEGQGETQYF.

This chain connects TRBV5-1 to TRBJ1-2, with D hard to call. The germline V gene has CDR1 SGHRS and CDR2 YFSETQ. V was cut by 4 bases and J by 4 bases, with 14 bases left in between. The CDR3 consists of 14 residues. The DNA of the CDR3 is TGCGCCAGCAGCCCACCGCGGAGTGGCTATGGCTACACCTTC. Residues: CASSPPRSGYGYTF.

This clone was counted ten times or more. The chain recombines TRBV7-6 with TRBJ2-3; 8 positions agree with TRBD1. Germline CDR1 SGHVS, CDR2 FNYEAQ. This CDR3 spans 15 amino acids. V lost 5 bases and J lost 0; bases outside the gene matches: 4. The CDR3 sequence: CASSAGQGSTDTQYF. In DNA form, the CDR3 reads TGTGCCAGCAGCGCAGGACAGGGTAGCACAGATACGCAGTATTTT.

This clone was seen only once. The rearrangement links TRBV5-6 to TRBJ2-1, with a possible D match to TRBD2 (5 bases). The CDR3 runs 16 residues. The germline V gene encodes CDR1 SGHDT and CDR2 YYEEEE. V was clipped by 3 bases and J by 2 bases, with 15 bases between them. CDR3 in amino acids: CASSSLLSATYNEQFF. CDR3 DNA: TGTGCCAGCAGCTCCCTTCTTAGCGCAACCTACAATGAGCAGTTCTTC.

The chain recombines TRBV9 with TRBJ2-3; perhaps TRBD1 as D (6 bases). The germline CDR1 and CDR2 sequences are SGDLS and YYNGEE. CDR3 length: 16 amino acids. V dropped 0 bases and J dropped 1 base, with 12 bases sitting between them. The CDR3 protein is CASSVETGSGTDTQYF. The CDR3 DNA sequence: TGTGCCAGCAGCGTAGAGACAGGTAGTGGCACAGATACGCAGTATTTT.

This clone was counted a single time. The rearrangement links TRBV7-2 to TRBJ2-1, with 7 bases identical to TRBD2. The germline CDR1 and CDR2 sequences are SGHTA and FQGNSA. V was clipped by 2 bases and J by 0 bases; unmatched bases: 4. The length of the CDR3 is 16 residues. The CDR3 nucleotides read TGTGCCAGCAGCTTATTCGGGGGGACCTCCTACAATGAGCAGTTCTTC. Protein sequence: CASSLFGGTSYNEQFF.

J is TRBJ2-7 and V is TRBV28; no clear D. The germline V gene has CDR1 MDHEN and CDR2 SYDVKM. Trimming removed 5 bases from V and 0 bases from J, with 14 bases in between. This CDR3 region has 15 residues. The CDR3 is CASSPTYRFSYEQYF. CDR3 bases: TGTGCCAGCAGTCCCACCTACAGATTCTCCTACGAGCAGTACTTC. Full variable domain (remainder filled in from reference TRBV28 and TRBJ2-7): DVKVTQSSRYLVKRTGEKVFLECVQDMDHENMFWYRQDPGLGLRLIYFSYDVKMKEKGDIPEGYSVSREKKERFSLILESASTNQTSMYLCASSPTYRFSYEQYFGPGTRLTVT.

This chain connects TRBV9 to TRBJ2-3; perhaps TRBD2 as D (7 bases). CDR1 SGDLS and CDR2 YYNGEE come from the germline V gene. V was trimmed by 5 bases and J by 4 bases, leaving 17 bases between them. The CDR3 is 15 amino acids. The CDR3 nucleotides read TGTGCCAGCAGTGAGAGGGGGGGAGCCCCAGATACGCAGTATTTT. Translating gives CASSERGGAPDTQYF.

The chain employs TRBV4-2 and TRBJ2-1, with D perhaps TRBD2 (6 bases). CDR3 length equals 15 residues. Per the germline V gene, CDR1 is LGHNA and CDR2 is YNFKEQ. Trimming stripped 3 bases from V and 4 bases from J, with 13 bases between. The CDR3 here is CASSHDLSGYNEQFF. The CDR3 DNA is TGTGCCAGCAGCCATGATCTTAGCGGATACAATGAGCAGTTCTTC.

This chain uses TRBV28 with TRBJ1-2; 8 bases agree with TRBD1. J lost 7 bases, V lost 3 bases, and 7 bases had no gene match. Germline values: CDR1 MDHEN, CDR2 SYDVKM. The CDR3 covers 14 residues. The CDR3: CASSFPGGSSGYTF. Here the CDR3 DNA reads TGTGCCAGCAGTTTCCCAGGGGGCAGTTCTGGCTACACCTTC.